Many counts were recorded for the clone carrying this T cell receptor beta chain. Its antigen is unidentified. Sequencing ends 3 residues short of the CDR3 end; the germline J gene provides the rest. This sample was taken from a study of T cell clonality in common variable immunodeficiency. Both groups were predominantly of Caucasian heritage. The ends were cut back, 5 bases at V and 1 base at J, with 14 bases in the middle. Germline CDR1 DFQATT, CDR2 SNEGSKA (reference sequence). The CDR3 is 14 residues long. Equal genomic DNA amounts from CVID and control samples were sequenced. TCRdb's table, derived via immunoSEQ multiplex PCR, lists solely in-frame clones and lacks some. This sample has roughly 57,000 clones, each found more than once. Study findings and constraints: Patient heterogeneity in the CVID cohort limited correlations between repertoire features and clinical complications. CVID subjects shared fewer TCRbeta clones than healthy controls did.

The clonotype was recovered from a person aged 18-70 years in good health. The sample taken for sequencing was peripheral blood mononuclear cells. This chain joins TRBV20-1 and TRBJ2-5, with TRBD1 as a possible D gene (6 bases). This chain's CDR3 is CSAPTGTTQETQYF. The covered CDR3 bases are TGCAGTGCTCCCACCGGGACAACCCAAGAGACC.